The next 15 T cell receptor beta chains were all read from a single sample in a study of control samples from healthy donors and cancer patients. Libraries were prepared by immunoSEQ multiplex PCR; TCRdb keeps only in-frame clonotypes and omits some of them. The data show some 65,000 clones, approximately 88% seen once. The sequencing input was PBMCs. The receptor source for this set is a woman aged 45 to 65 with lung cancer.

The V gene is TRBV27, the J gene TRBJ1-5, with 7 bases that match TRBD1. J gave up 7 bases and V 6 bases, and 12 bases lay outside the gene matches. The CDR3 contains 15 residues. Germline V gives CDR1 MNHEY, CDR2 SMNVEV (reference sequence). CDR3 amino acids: CASSQLTGAEQPQHF. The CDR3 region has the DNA TGTGCCAGCAGCCAACTAACAGGGGCGGAACAGCCCCAGCATTTT.

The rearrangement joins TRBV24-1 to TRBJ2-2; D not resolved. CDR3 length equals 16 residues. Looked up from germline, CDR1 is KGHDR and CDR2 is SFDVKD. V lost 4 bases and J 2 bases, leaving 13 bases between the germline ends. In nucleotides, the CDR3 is TGTGCCACCAGTGACCCTACACTCATTAACACCGGGGAGCTGTTTTTT. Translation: CATSDPTLINTGELFF.

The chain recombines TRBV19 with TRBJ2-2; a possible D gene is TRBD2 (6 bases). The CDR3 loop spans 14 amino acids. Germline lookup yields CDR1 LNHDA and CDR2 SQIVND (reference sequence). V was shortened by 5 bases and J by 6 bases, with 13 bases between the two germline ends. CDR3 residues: CASSPLAGSGELFF. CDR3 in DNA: TGTGCCAGTAGTCCCCTTGCGGGGTCCGGGGAGCTGTTTTTT. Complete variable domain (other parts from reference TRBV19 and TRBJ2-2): DGGITQSPKYLFRKEGQNVTLSCEQNLNHDAMYWYRQDPGQGLRLIYYSQIVNDFQKGDIAEGYSVSREKKESFPLTVTSAQKNPTAFYLCASSPLAGSGELFFGEGSRLTVL.

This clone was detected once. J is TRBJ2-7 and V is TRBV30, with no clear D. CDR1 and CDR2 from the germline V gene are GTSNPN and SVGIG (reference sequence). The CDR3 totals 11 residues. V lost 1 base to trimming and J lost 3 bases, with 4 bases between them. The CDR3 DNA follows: TGTGCCTGGAGTGGAGGCTACGAGCAGTACTTC. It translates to CAWSGGYEQYF.

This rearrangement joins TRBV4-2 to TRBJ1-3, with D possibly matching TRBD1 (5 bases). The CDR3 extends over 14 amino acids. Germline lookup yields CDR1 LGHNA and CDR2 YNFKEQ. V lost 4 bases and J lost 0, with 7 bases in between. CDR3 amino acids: CASSRGRSGNTIYF. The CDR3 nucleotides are TGTGCCAGCAGCCGGGGCCGCTCTGGAAACACCATATATTTT.

CDR3 bases: TGTGCCAGCAGCTTAGTTCCGGGCGGGGGGGCTCAAGAGACCCAGTACTTC. Its translation: CASSLVPGGGAQETQYF. The chain employs TRBV7-2 and TRBJ2-5, with 9 bases aligning to TRBD2. The CDR3 sequence is 17 residues long. Germline assignment: CDR1 SGHTA and CDR2 FQGNSA. Unmatched junction bases numbered 8, after V lost 1 base and J lost 2 bases.

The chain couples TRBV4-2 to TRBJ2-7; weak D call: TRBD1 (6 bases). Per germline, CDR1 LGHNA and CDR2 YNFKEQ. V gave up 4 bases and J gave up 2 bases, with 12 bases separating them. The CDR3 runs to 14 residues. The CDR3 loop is CASSPGTGTYEQYF. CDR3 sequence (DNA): TGTGCCAGCAGCCCCGGCACAGGGACCTACGAGCAGTACTTC.

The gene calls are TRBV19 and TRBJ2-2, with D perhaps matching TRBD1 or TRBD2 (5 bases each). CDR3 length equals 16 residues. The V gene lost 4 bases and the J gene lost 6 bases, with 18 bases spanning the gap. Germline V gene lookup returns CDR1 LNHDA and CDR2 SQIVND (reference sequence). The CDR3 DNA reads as TGTGCCAGTAGTAGGTCTTCCGGGGCTTACGCCGGGGAGCTGTTTTTT. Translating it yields CASSRSSGAYAGELFF.

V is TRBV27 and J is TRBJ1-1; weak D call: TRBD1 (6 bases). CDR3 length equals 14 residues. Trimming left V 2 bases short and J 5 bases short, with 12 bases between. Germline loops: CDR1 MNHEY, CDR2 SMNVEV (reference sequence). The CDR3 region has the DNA TGTGCCAGCAGTTTAGGAGGGGGGGGAACTGAAGCTTTCTTT. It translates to CASSLGGGGTEAFF.

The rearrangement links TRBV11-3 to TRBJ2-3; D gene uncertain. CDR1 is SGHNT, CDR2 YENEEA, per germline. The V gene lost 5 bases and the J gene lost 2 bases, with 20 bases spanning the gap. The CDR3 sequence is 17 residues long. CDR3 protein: CASSPVGPSPFTDTQYF. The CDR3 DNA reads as TGTGCCAGCAGCCCGGTGGGCCCGAGCCCTTTCACAGATACGCAGTATTTT.

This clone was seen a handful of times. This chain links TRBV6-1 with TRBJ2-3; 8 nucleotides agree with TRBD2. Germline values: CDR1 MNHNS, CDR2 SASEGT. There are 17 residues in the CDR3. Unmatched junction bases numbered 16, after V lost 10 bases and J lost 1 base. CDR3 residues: CATIDSGVIGGTDTQYF. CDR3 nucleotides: TGTGCCACCATTGATAGCGGGGTCATCGGGGGCACAGATACGCAGTATTTT.

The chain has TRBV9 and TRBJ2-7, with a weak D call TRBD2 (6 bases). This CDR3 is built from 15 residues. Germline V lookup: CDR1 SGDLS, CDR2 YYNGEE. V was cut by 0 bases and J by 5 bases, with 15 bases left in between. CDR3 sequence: CASSVGSGVPDEQYF. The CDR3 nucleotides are TGTGCCAGCAGCGTAGGTTCGGGGGTACCCGACGAGCAGTACTTC.

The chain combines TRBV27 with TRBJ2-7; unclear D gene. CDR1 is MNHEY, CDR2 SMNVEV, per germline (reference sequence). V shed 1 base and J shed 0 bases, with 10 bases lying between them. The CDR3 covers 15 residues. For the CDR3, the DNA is TGTGCCAGCAGTTTATATCAGGCGGTCTCCTACGAGCAGTACTTC. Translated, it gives CASSLYQAVSYEQYF.

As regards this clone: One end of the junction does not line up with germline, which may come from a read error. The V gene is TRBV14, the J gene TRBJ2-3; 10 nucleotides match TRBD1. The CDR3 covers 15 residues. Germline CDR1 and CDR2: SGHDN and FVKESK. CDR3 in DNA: TGTGCCAGCAGCCAAAGATTGACAGGGGGCAAGAACGTGTTTTTT. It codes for CASSQRLTGGKNVFF.

In nucleotides, the CDR3 is TGTGCCACCAGTGACACCGGGACAGCTAACTATGGCTACACCTTC. This sequence encodes CATSDTGTANYGYTF. The chain is built from TRBV24-1 and TRBJ1-2; TRBD1 matches at 7 bases. CDR1 and CDR2 from the germline V gene are KGHDR and SFDVKD. The CDR3 is 15 amino acids. The trim removed 4 bases at V and 0 bases at J, leaving 4 bases unmatched.